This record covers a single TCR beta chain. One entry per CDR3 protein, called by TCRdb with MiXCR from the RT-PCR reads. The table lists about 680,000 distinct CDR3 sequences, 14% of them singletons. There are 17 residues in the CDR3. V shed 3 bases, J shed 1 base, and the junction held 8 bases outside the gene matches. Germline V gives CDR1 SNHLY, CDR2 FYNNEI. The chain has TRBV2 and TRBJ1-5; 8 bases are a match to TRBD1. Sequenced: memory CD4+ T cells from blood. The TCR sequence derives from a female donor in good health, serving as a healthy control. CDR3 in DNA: TGTGCCAGCAGTGAGAGGACAGGGTTGTCGAGCAATCAGCCCCAGCATTTT. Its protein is CASSERTGLSSNQPQHF.